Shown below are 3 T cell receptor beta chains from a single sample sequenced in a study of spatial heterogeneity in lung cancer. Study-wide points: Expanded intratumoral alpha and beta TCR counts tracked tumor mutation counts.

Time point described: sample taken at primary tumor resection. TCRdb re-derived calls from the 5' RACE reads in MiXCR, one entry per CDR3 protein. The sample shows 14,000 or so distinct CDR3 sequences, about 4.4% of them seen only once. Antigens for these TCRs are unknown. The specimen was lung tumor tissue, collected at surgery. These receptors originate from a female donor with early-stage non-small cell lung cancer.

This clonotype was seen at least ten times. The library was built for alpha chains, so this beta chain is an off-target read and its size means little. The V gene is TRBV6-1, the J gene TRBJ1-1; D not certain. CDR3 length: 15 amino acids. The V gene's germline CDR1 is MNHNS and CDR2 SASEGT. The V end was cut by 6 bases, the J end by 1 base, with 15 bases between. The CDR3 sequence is CASSKWGLGNTEAFF. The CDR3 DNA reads TGTGCCAGCAGCAAATGGGGTCTGGGGAACACTGAAGCTTTCTTT.

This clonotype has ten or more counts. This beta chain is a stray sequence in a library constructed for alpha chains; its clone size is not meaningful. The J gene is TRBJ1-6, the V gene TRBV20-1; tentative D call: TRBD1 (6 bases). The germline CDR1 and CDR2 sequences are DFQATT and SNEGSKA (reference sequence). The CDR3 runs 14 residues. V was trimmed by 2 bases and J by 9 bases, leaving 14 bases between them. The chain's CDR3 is CSARTGNFGSPLHF. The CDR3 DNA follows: TGCAGTGCTAGAACAGGGAATTTCGGTTCACCCCTCCACTTT.

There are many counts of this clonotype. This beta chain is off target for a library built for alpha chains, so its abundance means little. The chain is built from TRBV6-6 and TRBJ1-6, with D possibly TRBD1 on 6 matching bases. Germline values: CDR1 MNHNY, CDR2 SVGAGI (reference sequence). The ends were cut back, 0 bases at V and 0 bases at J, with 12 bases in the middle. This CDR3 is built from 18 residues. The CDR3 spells CASSYSSQGSSYNSPLHF. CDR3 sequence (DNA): TGTGCCAGCAGTTACTCGAGCCAGGGGAGCTCCTATAATTCACCCCTCCACTTT.